This T cell receptor (beta chain) derives from a study of immune cell composition in non-small cell lung cancer. Method: immunoSEQ multiplex PCR; TCRdb's copy keeps in-frame clones and lacks some. Of some 3,100 clones listed, approximately 74% are singletons. V gave up 6 bases and J gave up 5 bases; unmatched junction bases: 8. From germline, CDR1 is MDHEN and CDR2 SYDVKM. The CDR3 totals 15 residues. Normal lung was taken at the farthest possible site, at least 3 cm from tumour. The sample was also linked to a second study, of CD4 T cells in lung cancer. From that study: Prior treatments included platinum chemotherapy, and some patients had nivolumab or pembrolizumab.

This TCR derives from a human donor with non-small cell lung cancer. The sample taken for sequencing was non-adjacent lung tissue. The chain combines TRBV28 with TRBJ2-1, with 9 nucleotides matching TRBD2. The CDR3 sequence: CASRLIAGDNNEQFF. CDR3 nucleotides: TGTGCCAGCAGGCTGATAGCGGGAGATAACAATGAGCAGTTCTTC. Full variable domain (rest looked up from reference TRBV28 and TRBJ2-1): DVKVTQSSRYLVKRTGEKVFLECVQDMDHENMFWYRQDPGLGLRLIYFSYDVKMKEKGDIPEGYSVSREKKERFSLILESASTNQTSMYLCASRLIAGDNNEQFFGPGTRLTVL.